This entry features one T cell receptor (beta chain) sequence. Its antigen is unidentified. V dropped 5 bases and J dropped 0 bases, with 13 bases sitting between them. The length of the CDR3 is 16 residues. Per germline, CDR1 SGHTA and CDR2 FQGNSA. Assay: immunoSEQ multiplex PCR; the TCRdb copy retains only in-frame clones and omits some. The data hold about 92,000 clones, with 80% to 90% observed a single time. The data are from a study of T cell responses to AZD1222 COVID-19 vaccine. Whole-study results and caveats: Donors in the cohort were predominantly white British and more often female, and clonal diversity was possibly underestimated. Mapped onto spike, vaccine-associated CD4 TCRs spanned it and were dominant at 160-218 and 743-854. Nearly half of spike-specific TCRs reportedly target unmutated variant regions. The repertoires were collected only after the peak T cell response.

This sequence originates from an adult in good health. The sample here was peripheral blood, taken on day 0 of AZD1222 vaccination. The rearrangement links TRBV7-2 to TRBJ2-2; weak D call: TRBD1 (6 bases). The CDR3 here is CASSISTGANTGELFF. The CDR3 nucleotides read TGTGCCAGCAGCATCTCGACAGGAGCGAACACCGGGGAGCTGTTTTTT.